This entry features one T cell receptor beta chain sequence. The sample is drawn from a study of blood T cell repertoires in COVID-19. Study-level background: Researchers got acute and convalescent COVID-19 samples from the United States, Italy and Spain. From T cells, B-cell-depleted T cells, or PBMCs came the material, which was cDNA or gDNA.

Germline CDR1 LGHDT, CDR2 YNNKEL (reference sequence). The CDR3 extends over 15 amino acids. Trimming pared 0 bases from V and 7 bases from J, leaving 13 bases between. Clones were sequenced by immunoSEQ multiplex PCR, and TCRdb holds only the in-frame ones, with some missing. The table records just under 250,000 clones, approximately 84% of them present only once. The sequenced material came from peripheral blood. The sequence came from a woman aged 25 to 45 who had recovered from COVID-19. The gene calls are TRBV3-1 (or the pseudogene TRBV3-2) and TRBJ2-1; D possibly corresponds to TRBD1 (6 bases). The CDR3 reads CASSQEQTGRNEQFF. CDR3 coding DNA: TGTGCCAGCAGCCAAGAGCAGACAGGAAGAAATGAGCAGTTCTTC.